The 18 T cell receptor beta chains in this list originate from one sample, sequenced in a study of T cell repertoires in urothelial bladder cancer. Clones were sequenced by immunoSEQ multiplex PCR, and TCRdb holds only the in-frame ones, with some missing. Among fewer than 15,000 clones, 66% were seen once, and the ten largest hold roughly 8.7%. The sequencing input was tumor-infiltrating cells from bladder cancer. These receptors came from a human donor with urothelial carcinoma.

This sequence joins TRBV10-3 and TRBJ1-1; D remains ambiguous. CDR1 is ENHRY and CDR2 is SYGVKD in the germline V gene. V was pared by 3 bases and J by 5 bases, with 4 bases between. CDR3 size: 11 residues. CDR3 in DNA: TGTGCCATCAGTGACACAACTGAAGCTTTCTTT. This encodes CAISDTTEAFF.

The CDR3 reads CASSYSRLLTNYGYTF. The CDR3 DNA follows: TGTGCCAGCAGTTACTCACGGCTTCTTACTAACTATGGCTACACCTTC. This chain connects TRBV6-6 to TRBJ1-2; no clear D gene. Trimming left V 0 bases short and J 0 bases short, with 11 bases between. CDR1 is MNHNY and CDR2 is SVGAGI in the germline V gene (reference sequence). This CDR3 has 16 residues.

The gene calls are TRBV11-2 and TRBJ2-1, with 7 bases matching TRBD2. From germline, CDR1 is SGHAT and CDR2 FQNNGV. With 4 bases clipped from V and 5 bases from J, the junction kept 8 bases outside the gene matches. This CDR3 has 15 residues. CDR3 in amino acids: CASSSDRDYNNEQFF. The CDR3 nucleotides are TGTGCCAGCAGCTCAGACCGGGACTACAACAATGAGCAGTTCTTC.

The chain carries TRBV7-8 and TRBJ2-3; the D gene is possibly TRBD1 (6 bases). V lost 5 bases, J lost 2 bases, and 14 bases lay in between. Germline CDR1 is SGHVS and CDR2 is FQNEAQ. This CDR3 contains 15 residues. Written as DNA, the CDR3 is TGTGCCAGCAGCCCCCGGGACACCCACACAGATACGCAGTATTTT. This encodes CASSPRDTHTDTQYF.

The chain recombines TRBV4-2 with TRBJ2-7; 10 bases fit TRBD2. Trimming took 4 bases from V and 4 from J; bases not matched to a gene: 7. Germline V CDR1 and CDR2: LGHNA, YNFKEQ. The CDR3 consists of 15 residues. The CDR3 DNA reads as TGTGCCAGCAGCCCACTAGCGGGGATTGCTTACGAGCAGTACTTC. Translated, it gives CASSPLAGIAYEQYF.

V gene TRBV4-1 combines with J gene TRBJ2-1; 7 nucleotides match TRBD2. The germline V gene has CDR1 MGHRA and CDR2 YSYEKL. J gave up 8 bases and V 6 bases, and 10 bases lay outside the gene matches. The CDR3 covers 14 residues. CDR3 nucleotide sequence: TGCGCCAGCAGACCGATGGGGGGGAAGGATGAGCAGTTCTTC. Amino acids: CASRPMGGKDEQFF.

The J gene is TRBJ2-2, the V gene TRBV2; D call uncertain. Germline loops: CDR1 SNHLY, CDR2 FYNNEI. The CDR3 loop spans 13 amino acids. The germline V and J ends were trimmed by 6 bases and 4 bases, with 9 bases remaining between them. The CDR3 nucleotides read TGTGCCAGCAGGGCAGGCCTCACCGGGGAGCTGTTTTTT. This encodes CASRAGLTGELFF.

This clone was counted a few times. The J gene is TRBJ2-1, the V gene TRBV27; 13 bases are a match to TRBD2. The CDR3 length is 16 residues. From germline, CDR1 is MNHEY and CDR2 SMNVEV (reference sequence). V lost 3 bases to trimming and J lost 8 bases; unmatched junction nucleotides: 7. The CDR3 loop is CASSFETSGGADEQFF. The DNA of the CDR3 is TGTGCCAGCAGTTTTGAAACTAGCGGGGGGGCCGATGAGCAGTTCTTC.

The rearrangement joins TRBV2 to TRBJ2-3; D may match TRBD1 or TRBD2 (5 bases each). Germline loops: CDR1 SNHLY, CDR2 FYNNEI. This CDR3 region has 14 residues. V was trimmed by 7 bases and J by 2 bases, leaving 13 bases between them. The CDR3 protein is CASIRDANTDTQYF. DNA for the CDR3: TGTGCCAGCATCCGGGACGCCAACACAGATACGCAGTATTTT.

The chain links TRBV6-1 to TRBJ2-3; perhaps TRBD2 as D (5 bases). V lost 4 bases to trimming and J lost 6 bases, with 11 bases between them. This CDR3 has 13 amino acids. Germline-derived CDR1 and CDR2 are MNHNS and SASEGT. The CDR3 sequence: CASSVAGDDTQYF. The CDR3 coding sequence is TGTGCCAGCAGTGTGGCGGGTGACGATACGCAGTATTTT.

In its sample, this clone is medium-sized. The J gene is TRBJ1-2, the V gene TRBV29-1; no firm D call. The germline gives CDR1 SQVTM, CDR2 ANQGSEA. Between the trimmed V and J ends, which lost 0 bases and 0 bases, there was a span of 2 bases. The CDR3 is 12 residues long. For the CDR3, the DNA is TGCAGCGTTGAAGAAGCTAACTATGGCTACACCTTC. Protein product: CSVEEANYGYTF.

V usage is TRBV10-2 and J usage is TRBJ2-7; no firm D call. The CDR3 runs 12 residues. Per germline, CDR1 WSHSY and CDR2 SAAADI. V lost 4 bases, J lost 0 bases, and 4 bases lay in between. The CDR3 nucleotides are TGCGCCAGCAGTGCCAGCTCCTACGAGCAGTACGTC. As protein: CASSASSYEQYV.

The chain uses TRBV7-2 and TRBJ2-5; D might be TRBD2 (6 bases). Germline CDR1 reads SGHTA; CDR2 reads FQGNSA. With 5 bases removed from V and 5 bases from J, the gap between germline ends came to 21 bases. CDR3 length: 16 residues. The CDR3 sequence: CASSPATSSPSETQYF. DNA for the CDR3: TGTGCCAGCAGCCCGGCGACTAGTTCCCCAAGTGAGACCCAGTACTTC.

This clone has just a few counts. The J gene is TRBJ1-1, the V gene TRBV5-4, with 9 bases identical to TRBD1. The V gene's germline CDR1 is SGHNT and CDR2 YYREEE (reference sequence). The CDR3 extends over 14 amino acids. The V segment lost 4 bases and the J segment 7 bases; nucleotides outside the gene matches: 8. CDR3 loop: CASSGRGQGIEAFF. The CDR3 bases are TGTGCCAGCAGCGGCCGGGGACAGGGAATTGAAGCTTTCTTT.

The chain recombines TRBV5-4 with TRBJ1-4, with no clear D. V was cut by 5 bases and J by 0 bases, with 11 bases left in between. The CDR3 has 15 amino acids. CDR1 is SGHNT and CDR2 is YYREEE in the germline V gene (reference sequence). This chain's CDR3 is CASSFRGPTNEKLFF. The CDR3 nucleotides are TGTGCCAGCAGTTTCCGAGGGCCAACTAATGAAAAACTGTTTTTT.

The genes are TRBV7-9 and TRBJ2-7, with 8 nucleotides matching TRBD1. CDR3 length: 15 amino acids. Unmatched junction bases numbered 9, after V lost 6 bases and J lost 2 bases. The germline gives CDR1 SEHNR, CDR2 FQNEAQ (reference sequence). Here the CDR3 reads CASRNQGAPPYEQYF. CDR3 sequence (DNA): TGTGCCAGCAGAAACCAGGGGGCTCCCCCCTACGAGCAGTACTTC.

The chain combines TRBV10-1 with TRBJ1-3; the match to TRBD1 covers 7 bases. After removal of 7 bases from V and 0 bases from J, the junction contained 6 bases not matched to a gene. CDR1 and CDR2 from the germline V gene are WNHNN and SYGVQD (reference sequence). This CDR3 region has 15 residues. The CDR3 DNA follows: TGCGCCAGCAAAACAGGGGAAAACTCTGGAAACACCATATATTTT. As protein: CASKTGENSGNTIYF.

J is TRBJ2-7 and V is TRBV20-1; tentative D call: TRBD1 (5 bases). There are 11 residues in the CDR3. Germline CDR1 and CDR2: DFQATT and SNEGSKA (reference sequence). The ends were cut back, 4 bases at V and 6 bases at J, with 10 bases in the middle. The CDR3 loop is CSATGLGEQYF. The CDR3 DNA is TGCAGTGCTACAGGGTTAGGCGAGCAGTACTTC.